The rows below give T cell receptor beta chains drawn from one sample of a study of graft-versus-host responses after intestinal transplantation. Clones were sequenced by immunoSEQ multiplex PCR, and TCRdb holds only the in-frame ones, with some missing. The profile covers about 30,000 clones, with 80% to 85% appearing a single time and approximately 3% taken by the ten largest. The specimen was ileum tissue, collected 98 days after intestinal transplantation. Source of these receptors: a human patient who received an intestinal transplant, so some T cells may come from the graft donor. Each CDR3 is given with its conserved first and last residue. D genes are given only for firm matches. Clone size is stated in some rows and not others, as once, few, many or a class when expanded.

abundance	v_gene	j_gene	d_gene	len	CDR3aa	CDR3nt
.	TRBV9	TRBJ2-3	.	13	CASSVAGDDTQYF	TGTGCCAGCAGCGTAGCGGGGGACGATACGCAGTATTTT
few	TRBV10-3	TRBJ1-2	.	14	CAISESDAGYGYTF	TGTGCCATCAGTGAGTCGGACGCGGGCTATGGCTACACCTTC
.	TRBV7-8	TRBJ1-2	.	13	CASSFGSGYGYTF	TGTGCCAGCAGCTTTGGTAGTGGGTATGGCTACACCTTC
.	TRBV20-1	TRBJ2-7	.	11	CSARDSYEQYF	TGCAGTGCTAGAGACAGCTACGAGCAGTACTTC
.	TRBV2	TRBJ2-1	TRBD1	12	CASSEGAVEQFF	TGTGCCAGCTCTGAGGGGGCGGTCGAGCAGTTCTTC
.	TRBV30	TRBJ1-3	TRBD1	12	CAFRQGRDTIYF	TGTGCTTTCCGACAGGGCAGGGACACCATATATTTT
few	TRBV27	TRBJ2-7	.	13	CASSPRGSGEQYF	TGTGCCAGCAGTCCCAGGGGCTCGGGCGAGCAGTACTTC
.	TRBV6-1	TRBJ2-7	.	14	CASTPHQGSYEQYF	TGTGCCAGCACTCCACACCAGGGCTCCTACGAGCAGTACTTC
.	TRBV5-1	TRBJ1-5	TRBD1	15	CASSPTGLSNQPQHF	TGCGCCAGCAGCCCGACAGGGCTTAGCAATCAGCCCCAGCATTTT
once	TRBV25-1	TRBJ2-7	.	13	CASSEGGRVEQYF	TGTGCCAGCAGTGAAGGGGGAAGGGTCGAGCAGTACTTC
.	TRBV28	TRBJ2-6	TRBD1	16	CAIEQGGSSGANVLTF	TGTGCCATCGAACAGGGGGGAAGCTCTGGGGCCAACGTCCTGACTTTC
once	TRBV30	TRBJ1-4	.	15	CAWSVRSMTNEKLFF	TGTGCCTGGAGTGTAAGGAGTATGACTAATGAAAAACTGTTTTTT
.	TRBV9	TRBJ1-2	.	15	CASSPFPTDRYGYTF	TGTGCCAGCAGCCCCTTCCCGACCGACCGTTATGGCTACACCTTC
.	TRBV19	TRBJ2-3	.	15	CASIGTAGSTDTQYF	TGTGCCAGTATCGGGACGGCGGGGTCCACAGATACGCAGTATTTT
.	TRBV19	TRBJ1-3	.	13	CASVPQEANTIYF	.
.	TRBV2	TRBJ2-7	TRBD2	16	CASSEVSGGAVNEQYF	TGTGCCAGCAGTGAAGTTAGCGGGGGGGCCGTCAACGAGCAGTACTTC
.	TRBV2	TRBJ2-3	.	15	CASSERSQFTDTQYF	TGTGCCAGCAGTGAAAGGTCCCAATTCACAGATACGCAGTATTTT
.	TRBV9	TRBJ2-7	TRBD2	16	CASSGTSGGPGLQQYF	TGTGCCAGCAGCGGGACTAGCGGGGGCCCCGGCCTCCAGCAGTACTTC